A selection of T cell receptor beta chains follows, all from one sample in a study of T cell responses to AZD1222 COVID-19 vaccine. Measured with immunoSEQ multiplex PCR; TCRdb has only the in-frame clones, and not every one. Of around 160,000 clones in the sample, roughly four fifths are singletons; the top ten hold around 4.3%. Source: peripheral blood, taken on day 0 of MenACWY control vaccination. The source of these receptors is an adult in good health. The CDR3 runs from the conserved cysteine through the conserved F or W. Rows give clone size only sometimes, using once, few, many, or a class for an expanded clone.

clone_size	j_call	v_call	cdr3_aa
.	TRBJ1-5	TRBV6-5	CASSGTGYSNQPQHF
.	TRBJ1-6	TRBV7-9	CASSSGTGGSLHF
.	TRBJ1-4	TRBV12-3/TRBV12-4	CASTGIDEKLFF
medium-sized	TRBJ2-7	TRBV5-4	CASSLGTSPLQYF
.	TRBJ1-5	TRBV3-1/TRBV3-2	CASSQDSGGNQPQHF
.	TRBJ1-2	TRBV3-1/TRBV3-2	CASSQENRAYGYTF
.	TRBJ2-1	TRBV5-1	CASSGDGSDEQFF
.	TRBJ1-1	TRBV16	CASSQSSGQGGAFF
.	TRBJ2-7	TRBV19	CASSTGQGPLSEQYF
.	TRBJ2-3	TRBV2	CAGKRPGGPDTQYF
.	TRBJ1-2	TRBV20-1	CTPGVNYGYTF
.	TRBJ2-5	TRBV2	CASSEAGSRGETQYF
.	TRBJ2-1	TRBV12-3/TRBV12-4	CASSSQAYNEQFF
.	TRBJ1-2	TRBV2	CASRRQLQSRYGYTF
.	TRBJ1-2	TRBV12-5	CASGLDYRGRVF
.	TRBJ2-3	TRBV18	CASSLTGNIADTQYF
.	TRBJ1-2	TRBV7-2	CASSSRQGGIYGYTF
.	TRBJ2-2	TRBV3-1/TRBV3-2	CASSPRGGTGELFF
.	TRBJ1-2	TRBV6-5	CASSLDSTYGYTF
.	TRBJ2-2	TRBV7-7	CASSLATGVGGELFF
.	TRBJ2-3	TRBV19	CASSIGSRHTDTQYF
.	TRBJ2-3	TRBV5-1	CASSLAPSGGGTDTQYF
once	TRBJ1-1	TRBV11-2	CASSPDRGEAFF
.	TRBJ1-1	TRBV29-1	CSAGTATEAFF
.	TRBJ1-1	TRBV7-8	CASSKSGGGMNTEAFF
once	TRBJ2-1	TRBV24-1	CATSDRGLGRSSYNEQFF
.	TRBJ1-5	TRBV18	CASSPSGNQPQHF
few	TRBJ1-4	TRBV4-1	CASSQVSRGGRGEKLFF